The rows below give T cell receptor beta chains drawn from one sample of a study of T-cell memory formation after mild COVID-19. TCRdb re-called the 5' RACE reads through MiXCR, storing one row per CDR3 protein. This sample yields under 70,000 distinct CDR3 sequences, of which 9% to 9.5% are seen a single time; 1% to 1.4% belongs to the top ten. Sample: PBMCs or a T cell subset sorted from them (not recorded which). Source of these receptors: a man between 18 and 35 years old who had mild COVID-19 (a few samples of this study predate the infection). Cell type and time point are not known. The CDR3 runs from the conserved cysteine through the conserved F or W. A D gene is named only where the DNA matches it firmly. Size tells how often a clone was seen (once, few, many) or the class of an expanded clone, and some rows leave it out.

v_call	d_call	j_call	clone_size	cdr3_aa	cdr3_nt
TRBV24-1	-	TRBJ2-3	many	CATSDLSGSTDTQYF	TGTGCCACCAGTGATTTGTCGGGGAGCACAGATACGCAGTATTTT
TRBV3-1	-	TRBJ1-2	few	CASSQVGGARGYTF	TGTGCCAGCAGCCAAGTGGGGGGGGCGCGTGGCTACACCTTC
TRBV11-1	-	TRBJ2-1	many	CASSSTIGSYNEQFF	TGTGCCAGCAGCTCGACTATCGGCTCCTACAATGAGCAGTTCTTC
TRBV7-3	-	TRBJ2-3	few	CASSLTSLASDTQYF	TGTGCCAGCAGCTTAACGTCACTAGCATCGGATACGCAGTATTTT
TRBV20-1	TRBD1	TRBJ2-1	-	CSAPPASSQGQCF	TGCAGTGCTCCCCCCGCTAGCTCCCAGGGACAGTGCTTC
TRBV7-3	-	TRBJ2-1	few	CASSTRHSTMISNEQFF	TGTGCCAGCAGCACCCGACACTCTACAATGATATCGAATGAGCAGTTCTTC
TRBV7-9	-	TRBJ2-5	few	CASSQGNIVETQYF	TGTGCCAGCTCACAGGGTAATATCGTAGAGACCCAGTACTTC
TRBV18	-	TRBJ2-1	few	CASSQSTSGNEQFF	TGTGCCAGCTCACAATCGACTTCCGGGAATGAGCAGTTCTTC
TRBV27	-	TRBJ1-4	-	CASSLFRHTEKLFF	TGTGCCAGCAGTTTATTCAGGCATACCGAGAAACTGTTTTTT
TRBV25-1	-	TRBJ2-7	few	CASSEYRGQPNEQYF	TGTGCCAGCAGTGAATACCGAGGACAGCCTAACGAGCAGTACTTC
TRBV5-1	-	TRBJ1-5	-	CASSPEGGGQPQHF	TGCGCCAGCAGCCCTGAGGGGGGCGGCCAGCCCCAGCATTTT
TRBV2	-	TRBJ2-5	-	CASSTGPETQYF	TGTGCCAGCAGTACAGGGCCGGAGACCCAGTACTTC
TRBV3-1	TRBD1	TRBJ1-5	-	CASSQDPTGGNQPQHF	TGTGCCAGCAGCCAAGACCCGACAGGGGGCAATCAGCCCCAGCATTTT
TRBV20-1	TRBD2	TRBJ2-5	many	CSARDLAGIETQYF	TGCAGTGCTAGAGATCTAGCGGGGATAGAGACCCAGTACTTC
TRBV6-6	-	TRBJ2-5	many	CASRSHGDQETQYF	TGTGCCAGCAGGTCACATGGGGACCAAGAGACCCAGTACTTC
TRBV7-2	-	TRBJ2-3	-	CASSFGRATDTQYF	TGTGCCAGCAGCTTCGGACGCGCCACAGATACGCAGTATTTT
TRBV5-1	-	TRBJ1-4	-	CASSLQGEKLFF	TGCGCCAGCAGCTTACAGGGAGAAAAACTGTTTTTT
TRBV23-1	-	TRBJ2-7	few	CASTGATKTYEQYF	TGCGCCAGCACAGGCGCGACCAAGACTTACGAGCAGTACTTC
TRBV5-1	-	TRBJ2-3	-	CASSRTVGDWDTQYF	TGCGCCAGCAGCAGGACAGTTGGTGATTGGGATACGCAGTATTTT
TRBV7-2	-	TRBJ1-1	-	CASSLPPGNTEAFF	TGTGCCAGCAGCTTACCCCCAGGTAACACTGAAGCTTTCTTT
TRBV4-1	-	TRBJ1-1	few	CASSQDPNSDMNTEAFF	TGCGCCAGCAGCCAAGATCCGAACAGCGATATGAACACTGAAGCTTTCTTT
TRBV3-1	TRBD2	TRBJ2-1	-	CASSQDLASGGAFGNEQFF	TGTGCCAGCAGCCAAGATCTGGCTAGCGGGGGGGCTTTTGGAAATGAGCAGTTCTTC
TRBV29-1	-	TRBJ2-3	-	CSARNSADTQYF	TGCAGCGCCCGTAACAGTGCAGATACGCAGTATTTT
TRBV4-2	-	TRBJ2-5	many	CASSQGEGARRETQYF	TGTGCCAGCAGCCAAGGGGAGGGGGCCAGAAGAGAGACCCAGTACTTC
TRBV20-1	-	TRBJ2-1	many	CSARSEQFF	TGCAGTGCTAGAAGTGAGCAGTTCTTC
TRBV21-1	-	TRBJ2-3	many	CARKMGGGTQYF	TGTGCCAGGAAAATGGGCGGGGGAACGCAGTATTTT
TRBV18	-	TRBJ2-1	few	CASSPPSLNEQFF	TGTGCCAGCTCACCACCTAGCTTAAATGAGCAGTTCTTC
TRBV18	-	TRBJ1-1	few	CASSQRQGTEAFF	TGTGCCAGCTCACAGAGGCAGGGCACTGAAGCTTTCTTT
TRBV2	-	TRBJ2-3	-	CASSDSGLLQDTQYF	TGTGCCAGCAGTGATTCGGGACTTCTGCAAGATACGCAGTATTTT
TRBV20-1	TRBD2	TRBJ2-3	few	CSAIAGGPFSTDTQYF	TGCAGTGCCATAGCGGGGGGGCCCTTTAGCACAGATACGCAGTATTTT
TRBV24-1	TRBD2	TRBJ2-3	few	CATGQRGSSTDTQYF	TGTGCCACCGGGCAGCGGGGGTCTAGCACAGATACGCAGTATTTT
TRBV5-5	-	TRBJ2-5	medium-sized	CASRNLLNQETQYF	TGTGCCAGCAGGAACCTGTTAAACCAAGAGACCCAGTACTTC